These 15 T cell receptor beta chains share one sample of origin, sequenced in a study of blood T cell repertoires in COVID-19. The table came from immunoSEQ multiplex PCR; TCRdb's copy has only in-frame clones and leaves some out. The data show roughly 64,000 clones, with roughly two thirds seen just once and approximately 51% held by the top ten. Sequencing input: PBMCs or T cells enriched from blood (not recorded which). These receptors all come from a woman between 55 and 75 years old who had been exposed to COVID-19.

This chain uses TRBV28 with TRBJ1-2; unclear D gene. V lost 5 bases, J lost 6 bases, and 19 bases lay in between. Per germline, CDR1 MDHEN and CDR2 SYDVKM. The CDR3 runs 15 residues. Here the CDR3 reads CASSPPWRVPNGYTF. DNA for the CDR3: TGTGCCAGCAGTCCACCCTGGCGGGTCCCAAATGGCTACACCTTC.

The chain has TRBV19 and TRBJ1-5; 10 bases agree with TRBD1. This CDR3 is built from 12 residues. Germline V lookup: CDR1 LNHDA, CDR2 SQIVND (reference sequence). V shed 8 bases and J 6 bases; nucleotides not matched to a gene: 1. CDR3 DNA sequence: TGTGCCAGTGGGGACAGGGGTCAGCCCCAGCATTTT. This codes for CASGDRGQPQHF.

This chain links TRBV19 with TRBJ2-1; 11 bases line up with TRBD2. Per the germline V gene, CDR1 is LNHDA and CDR2 is SQIVND (reference sequence). The CDR3 sequence is 17 residues long. J gave up 3 bases and V 5 bases, and 9 bases lay outside the gene matches. CDR3: CASSPRKGTSGYNEQFF. The CDR3 region has the DNA TGTGCCAGTAGTCCACGTAAGGGGACTAGCGGCTACAATGAGCAGTTCTTC.

The rearrangement uses TRBV19 and TRBJ2-1, with TRBD2 identical over 11 bases. Unmatched junction bases numbered 2, after V lost 7 bases and J lost 3 bases. Germline V gene data show CDR1 as LNHDA and CDR2 as SQIVND (reference sequence). The CDR3 runs 14 residues. The CDR3 loop is CASTLAGGYNEQFF. CDR3 in DNA: TGTGCCAGTACCCTAGCGGGGGGCTACAATGAGCAGTTCTTC.

The rearrangement links TRBV29-1 to TRBJ2-7; possible D gene TRBD1, 7 bases. This CDR3 is built from 14 residues. The germline V and J ends were trimmed by 4 bases and 2 bases, with 15 bases remaining between them. CDR1 and CDR2 from the germline V gene are SQVTM and ANQGSEA. This chain's CDR3 is CSVGGAGGAYEQYF. CDR3 in DNA: TGCAGCGTTGGGGGGGCAGGGGGTGCCTACGAGCAGTACTTC.

CDR3 loop: CASSSGDSLTDTQYF. CDR3 sequence (DNA): TGTGCCAGCAGCTCTGGGGACAGCCTCACAGATACGCAGTATTTT. The V call is TRBV7-9, the J call TRBJ2-3; 7 bases map to TRBD1. The CDR3 consists of 15 residues. V trimming: 4 bases; J trimming: 2 bases; junction bases outside the gene matches: 6. CDR1 is SEHNR, CDR2 FQNEAQ, per germline (reference sequence).

The table lists this clone with a count of one. The V and J genes are TRBV6-2 or TRBV6-3 and TRBJ2-4; 10 positions match TRBD1. V gave up 2 bases and J gave up 1 base; unmatched junction bases: 8. The CDR3 has 18 residues. Germline V gives CDR1 MNHEY, CDR2 SVGEGT. CDR3 in DNA: TGTGCCAGCAGTTACGGACAGGGGGGCTCCTTGGCCAAAAACATTCAGTACTTC. Protein sequence: CASSYGQGGSLAKNIQYF.

This clone was seen only once. The J gene is TRBJ1-4, the V gene TRBV7-8; D uncertain. Trimming left V 1 base short and J 8 bases short, with 14 bases between. The CDR3 length is 15 residues. The V gene's germline CDR1 is SGHVS and CDR2 FQNEAQ. CDR3 loop: CASSLVRRDPEKLFF. The CDR3 DNA follows: TGTGCCAGCAGCTTAGTGAGGAGGGATCCGGAAAAACTGTTTTTT.

The chain joins TRBV4-1 to TRBJ2-7; a possible D gene is TRBD2 (6 bases). This CDR3 has 18 amino acids. Germline V gene data show CDR1 as MGHRA and CDR2 as YSYEKL. The V end was cut by 3 bases, the J end by 4 bases, with 25 bases between. CDR3 coding DNA: TGCGCCAGCAGCCACTCGGCGGGACTCCGAAGTAGTGCTTACGAGCAGTACTTC. It codes for CASSHSAGLRSSAYEQYF.

This clone was counted a single time. This chain connects TRBV3-1 (or the pseudogene TRBV3-2) to TRBJ2-3; TRBD2 might be the D (6 bases). CDR1 is LGHDT, CDR2 YNNKEL, per germline (reference sequence). V was trimmed by 3 bases and J by 14 bases, leaving 12 bases between them. CDR3 length equals 11 residues. CDR3 bases: TGTGCCAGCAGCCAGGGCGGGATTCTGTATTTT. Protein product: CASSQGGILYF.

This clone was seen a single time. The gene calls are TRBV7-9 and TRBJ2-7, with 8 bases fitting TRBD1. This CDR3 has 17 residues. V lost 5 bases to trimming and J lost 2 bases; unmatched junction nucleotides: 14. The germline V gene encodes CDR1 SEHNR and CDR2 FQNEAQ (reference sequence). CDR3 sequence: CASSPKHPGQEAYEQYF. The CDR3 coding sequence is TGTGCCAGCAGCCCGAAACATCCGGGACAGGAAGCCTACGAGCAGTACTTC.

The chain employs TRBV19 and TRBJ2-1; 8 bases align to TRBD2. The CDR3 loop spans 13 amino acids. The trim removed 7 bases at V and 9 bases at J, leaving 8 bases unmatched. Germline CDR1 LNHDA, CDR2 SQIVND (reference sequence). The CDR3 region is CASTPGLVGEQFF. The CDR3 DNA follows: TGTGCCAGTACCCCGGGACTAGTTGGTGAGCAGTTCTTC. Combining the CDR3 with reference TRBV19 and TRBJ2-1 gives the whole variable domain DGGITQSPKYLFRKEGQNVTLSCEQNLNHDAMYWYRQDPGQGLRLIYYSQIVNDFQKGDIAEGYSVSREKKESFPLTVTSAQKNPTAFYLCASTPGLVGEQFFGPGTRLTVL.

This rearrangement joins TRBV27 to TRBJ1-6; 9 bases match TRBD1. This CDR3 has 15 residues. J gave up 10 bases and V 7 bases, and 11 bases lay outside the gene matches. The germline V gene encodes CDR1 MNHEY and CDR2 SMNVEV (reference sequence). CDR3: CASNPGTGLGSPLHF. CDR3 in DNA: TGTGCCAGCAACCCCGGGACAGGGCTTGGGTCACCCCTCCACTTT.

The rearrangement joins TRBV25-1 to TRBJ2-3; 11 bases are shared with TRBD2. With V trimmed by 2 bases and J by 3 bases, 1 base remained unmatched. The CDR3 is made up of 15 amino acids. CDR1 is MGHDK and CDR2 is SYGVNS in the germline V gene. CDR3 nucleotide sequence: TGTGCCAGCAGTGAAACTAGCGGGAGAACAGATACGCAGTATTTT. The encoded protein is CASSETSGRTDTQYF.

The J gene is TRBJ1-2, the V gene TRBV18; a weak D match, TRBD1 (5 bases). Germline V gene sequence: CDR1 KGHSH, CDR2 LQKENI. The V gene lost 3 bases and the J gene lost 3 bases, with 8 bases spanning the gap. The CDR3 has 13 residues. This CDR3 is CASSPDSDYGYTF. In DNA form, the CDR3 reads TGTGCCAGCTCACCCGACAGTGACTATGGCTACACCTTC. The full variable domain, completed using reference TRBV18 and TRBJ1-2, is NAGVMQNPRHLVRRRGQEARLRCSPMKGHSHVYWYRQLPEEGLKFMVYLQKENIIDESGMPKERFSAEFPKEGPSILRIQQVVRGDSAAYFCASSPDSDYGYTFGSGTRLTVV.